This T cell receptor beta chain was recovered during a study of blood T cell repertoires in COVID-19. Study background: Sources were T cells, B-cell-depleted T cells, or PBMCs; the material itself was cDNA or gDNA.

Germline trimming cut 0 bases from V and 5 bases from J; bases unmatched to any gene: 2. The V gene's germline CDR1 is SGHTS and CDR2 YDEGEE. This CDR3 has 15 residues. As originally analysed: Amplification with reference gene primers provided the estimates of nucleated cell counts. Only in-frame clones appear in the TCRdb table, and some are missing; sequencing was by immunoSEQ multiplex PCR. The DNA gave D and trimming, while V, J and clone size come from that table. The repertoire consists of some 9,000 clones, with roughly 80% occurring once and the leading ten covering less than 8.5%. The source of this sequence is a man aged 65 to 79 with active COVID-19. The source material was peripheral blood. The chain joins TRBV5-8 to TRBJ1-5; 10 bases agree with TRBD1. The CDR3 protein is CASSLGDRGYQPQHF. The CDR3 coding sequence is TGTGCCAGCAGCTTGGGGGACAGGGGATATCAGCCCCAGCATTTT.